This T cell receptor beta chain appears in the sequencing data of a study of Ad26.COV2.S vaccination and SARS-CoV-2 variants. TCRdb's table, derived via immunoSEQ multiplex PCR, lists solely in-frame clones and lacks some. This sample yields just over 350,000 clones, of which roughly 81% are seen a single time; 3% to 4% belongs to the top ten. Treatment of the sample: roughly 20 received Ad26.COV2.S at low or high dose, single or two shots; several received placebo; per-sample allocation not given. The investigators took samples on day 63 after the first vaccine or placebo injection. The receptor was derived from a person between 18 and 59 years old who received the Ad26.COV2.S COVID-19 vaccine or a placebo. Sequences were derived from peripheral blood, sampled in a trial of Ad26.COV2.S vaccine versus placebo.

CDR3 loop: CASSRTGGVSGANVLTF. Here the CDR3 DNA reads TGCGCCAGCAGCCGGACAGGGGGCGTCTCTGGGGCCAACGTCCTGACTTTC. The chain has TRBV5-1 and TRBJ2-6; the match to TRBD1 covers 11 bases. Germline lookup yields CDR1 SGHRS and CDR2 YFSETQ. The V and J ends lost 4 bases and 0 bases, in that order; junction bases with no gene match: 3. CDR3 length: 17 amino acids. Filled out from reference TRBV5-1 and TRBJ2-6, the complete variable domain reads KAGVTQTPRYLIKTRGQQVTLSCSPISGHRSVSWYQQTPGQGLQFLFEYFSETQRNKGNFPGRFSGRQFSNSRSEMNVSTLELGDSALYLCASSRTGGVSGANVLTFGAGSRLTVL.